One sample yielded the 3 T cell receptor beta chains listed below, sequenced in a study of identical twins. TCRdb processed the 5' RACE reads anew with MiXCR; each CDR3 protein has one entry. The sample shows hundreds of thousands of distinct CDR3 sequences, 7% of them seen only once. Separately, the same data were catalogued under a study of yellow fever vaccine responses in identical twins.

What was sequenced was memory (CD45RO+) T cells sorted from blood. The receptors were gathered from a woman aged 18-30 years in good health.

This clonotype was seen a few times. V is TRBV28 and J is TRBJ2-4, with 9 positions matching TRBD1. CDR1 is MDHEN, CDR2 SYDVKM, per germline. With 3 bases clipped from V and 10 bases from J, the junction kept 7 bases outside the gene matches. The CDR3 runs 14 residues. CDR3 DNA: TGTGCCAGCAGTTTCCTTGGGACAGGGAAAATTCAGTACTTC. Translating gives CASSFLGTGKIQYF. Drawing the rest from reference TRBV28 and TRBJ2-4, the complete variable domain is DVKVTQSSRYLVKRTGEKVFLECVQDMDHENMFWYRQDPGLGLRLIYFSYDVKMKEKGDIPEGYSVSREKKERFSLILESASTNQTSMYLCASSFLGTGKIQYFGAGTRLSVL.

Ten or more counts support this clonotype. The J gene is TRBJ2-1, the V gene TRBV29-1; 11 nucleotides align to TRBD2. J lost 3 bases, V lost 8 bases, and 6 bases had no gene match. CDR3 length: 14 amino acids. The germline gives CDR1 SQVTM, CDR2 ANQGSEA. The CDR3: CSTPLAGDYNEQFF. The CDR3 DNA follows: TGCAGCACCCCACTAGCGGGGGACTACAATGAGCAGTTCTTC.

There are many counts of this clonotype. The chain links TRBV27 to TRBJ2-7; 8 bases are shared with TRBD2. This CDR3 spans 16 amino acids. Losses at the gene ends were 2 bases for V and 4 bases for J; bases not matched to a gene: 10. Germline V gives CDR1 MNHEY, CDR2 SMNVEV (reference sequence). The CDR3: CASSLGYHPSGYEQYF. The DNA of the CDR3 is TGTGCCAGCAGTTTAGGATATCATCCTAGCGGGTACGAGCAGTACTTC.